This T cell receptor (beta chain) was captured by sequencing in a study of T-cell reconstitution after alpha-beta-depleted transplantation in children. Whole-study results and caveats: Counts and diversity of T cells one year after transplant came mostly from newly produced T cells. After transplant, high TCRbeta diversity at day 60 in some patients arose from surviving recipient T cells and thymic progenitors.

Unique molecular identifiers were incorporated into the prepared TCRbeta library. TCRdb ran MiXCR on the PCR reads and lists one entry per CDR3 protein. The table has hundreds of thousands of distinct CDR3 sequences, 13% seen once. Per germline, CDR1 MNHNS and CDR2 SASEGT. Trimming took off 10 bases at V and 0 bases at J, with 12 bases between the two ends. The length of the CDR3 is 14 residues. This clonotype was counted ten times or more. No antigen is known for it. This specimen was PBMCs, taken before TCRalphabeta/CD19-depleted stem cell transplant. This chain links TRBV6-1 with TRBJ2-2; D might be TRBD1 or TRBD2, each matching 6 bases. The clonotype originates from a girl aged 2 to 9 with congenital amegakaryocytic thrombocytopenia, due to receive a stem cell transplant. The DNA of the CDR3 is TGTGCCACCCGAAGGGGGGCGAACACCGGGGAGCTGTTTTTT. It translates to CATRRGANTGELFF.